This TCR beta chain was documented in a study of OX40 agonist ivuxolimab in advanced cancers. The overall study: Dose-escalation patients were diagnosed with hepatocellular carcinoma, melanoma, renal cell cancer or head and neck cancer.

Sequencing used immunoSEQ multiplex PCR; TCRdb keeps in-frame clones, though not all of them. The table lists some 87,000 clones, around 90% of them singletons. Germline CDR1 is GTSNPN and CDR2 is SVGIG (reference sequence). The CDR3 covers 14 residues. V was pared by 4 bases and J by 5 bases, with 17 bases between. The V call is TRBV30, the J call TRBJ1-1; D possibly corresponds to TRBD1 (5 bases). The receptor was derived from an adult with an advanced solid tumor such as melanoma, head and neck, liver or kidney cancer. Source: CD4+ or CD8+ T cells sorted from blood, taken in a trial of the OX40 agonist ivuxolimab. The CDR3 sequence is CAWTRDPYSTEAFF. CDR3 nucleotides: TGTGCCTGGACCAGGGATCCGTATTCGACTGAAGCTTTCTTT.